The 5 T cell receptor beta chains below come from one sample, sequenced in a study of high-grade serous ovarian cancer treatment subgroups. Sequencing used immunoSEQ multiplex PCR; TCRdb keeps in-frame clones, though not all of them. Found here are 5,800 or so clones, roughly 70% of them singletons; the top ten hold around 7.6%. Tumor samples were taken before definitive surgery or chemotherapy. The sample was tumor tissue. The receptors derive from a human donor with high-grade serous ovarian cancer.

The chain couples TRBV4-2 to TRBJ1-2, with TRBD1 matching over 8 bases. J was trimmed by 4 bases and V by 5 bases; bases with no gene match: 6. Germline lookup yields CDR1 LGHNA and CDR2 YNFKEQ. The CDR3 contains 14 residues. This CDR3 is CASSLGQGGYGYTF. DNA for the CDR3: TGTGCCAGCAGCTTAGGACAGGGCGGCTATGGCTACACCTTC.

The rearrangement uses TRBV19 and TRBJ2-1; tentative D call: TRBD1 (5 bases). In germline, CDR1 is LNHDA, CDR2 SQIVND (reference sequence). CDR3 size: 13 residues. V shed 8 bases and J shed 6 bases, with 14 bases lying between them. CDR3 loop: CASVSDSFNEQFF. In nucleotides, the CDR3 is TGTGCCAGTGTGAGCGACAGCTTCAATGAGCAGTTCTTC.

The V gene is TRBV10-3, the J gene TRBJ1-1, with 7 bases aligning to TRBD1. Germline V gene sequence: CDR1 ENHRY, CDR2 SYGVKD. The length of the CDR3 is 14 residues. V gave up 10 bases and J gave up 11 bases; unmatched junction bases: 19. CDR3 coding DNA: TGTGCCACCACAGGGGACCCGTCGGTAAATGCGGCTTTCTTT. Translation gives CATTGDPSVNAAFF.

V and J are TRBV4-3 and TRBJ2-2, with D unresolved. Germline V CDR1 and CDR2: LGHNA, YSLEER. V was pared by 0 bases and J by 0 bases, with 8 bases between. The CDR3 is made up of 16 amino acids. CDR3 DNA: TGCGCCAGCAGCCAAGAAATTGGGGCGAACACCGGGGAGCTGTTTTTT. Translation: CASSQEIGANTGELFF.

The chain links TRBV5-1 to TRBJ1-6; D call uncertain. V was shortened by 2 bases and J by 10 bases, with 10 bases between the two germline ends. CDR3 size: 13 residues. Germline V lookup: CDR1 SGHRS, CDR2 YFSETQ. The CDR3 coding sequence is TGCGCCAGCAGCTTAGATATGGAGTCACCCCTCCACTTT. Protein product: CASSLDMESPLHF.